These T cell receptor beta chains were read from a single sample in a study of post-analysis software for immune sequencing data. TCRdb independently ran MiXCR on the PCR reads; one entry per CDR3 protein. The sample comprises hundreds of thousands of distinct CDR3 sequences, roughly 58% of which are singletons, and roughly 4.4% rests with the top ten. The material sequenced was blood. All receptors come from a girl aged 10-17 years with multiple sclerosis. Each CDR3 is given with its conserved first and last residue. D genes are given only for firm matches. Part of the rows lack a size; the others show once, few, many or a class for expanded clones.

V,J,size,D,DNA,CDR3
TRBV30,TRBJ2-1,.,.,TGTGCCTGGACACTTGGTGGTGAGCAGTTCTTC,CAWTLGGEQFF
TRBV7-2,TRBJ2-7,.,TRBD1,TGTGCCAGCAGCTTGACAGGGAAACCGACTGTATACGAGCAGTACTTC,CASSLTGKPTVYEQYF
TRBV7-9,TRBJ1-2,once,TRBD1,TGTGCCAGCAGCCCCAGGACAGGGGAGGACTATGGCTACACCTTC,CASSPRTGEDYGYTF
TRBV12-3/TRBV12-4,TRBJ2-1,.,TRBD1,TGTGCCAGCAGCCCGGGACAGTCGGGATCCTACAATGAGCAGTTCTTC,CASSPGQSGSYNEQFF
TRBV6-6,TRBJ1-2,.,TRBD1,TGTGCCAGCAGTTACTCGGGCCAGGGGGCATGGGGCTACACCTTC,CASSYSGQGAWGYTF
TRBV20-1,TRBJ2-5,.,.,TGCAGTGCTAGAGATAGAGGAGTAGGAGAGACCCAGTACTTC,CSARDRGVGETQYF
TRBV6-6,TRBJ2-1,.,TRBD1,TGTGCCAGCAGAGGACAGGGAGACAATGAGCAGTTCTTC,CASRGQGDNEQFF
TRBV3-1,TRBJ2-5,.,TRBD2,TGTGCCAGCAGCCAGGATCGACTAGCGGGAGCGGGTGAGACCCAGTACTTC,CASSQDRLAGAGETQYF
TRBV2,TRBJ2-3,.,.,TGTGCCAGCAACCGCCCGGGGCTAGCAGATACGCAGTATTTT,CASNRPGLADTQYF
TRBV20-1,TRBJ2-7,.,TRBD2,TGCAGTGCTAGAGAAGGAGCGGGAGCCCCCTACGAGCAGTACTTC,CSAREGAGAPYEQYF
TRBV14,TRBJ2-3,.,TRBD2,TGTGCCAGCAGCACCAGTCCGGGACTAGCGGAAGACAGGGATACGCAGTATTTT,CASSTSPGLAEDRDTQYF
TRBV18,TRBJ2-3,once,.,TGTGCCAGCTCACCGACCGCCCGTACAGATACGCAGTATTTT,CASSPTARTDTQYF
TRBV6-5,TRBJ2-3,.,.,TGTGCCAGCAGTTACGGTCTAGGACCAACAGATACGCAGTATTTT,CASSYGLGPTDTQYF
TRBV28,TRBJ2-7,.,.,TGTGCCAGCAGCTCCACGGGACTGCAGACCTACGAGCAGTACTTC,CASSSTGLQTYEQYF
TRBV6-5,TRBJ2-5,few,.,TGTGCCAGCAGACGGGGGACCGTAATTCAAGAGACCCAGTACTTC,CASRRGTVIQETQYF
TRBV6-5,TRBJ1-4,.,TRBD1,TGTGCCACTGCGACAGGGTGGAGTGAAAAACTGTTTTTT,CATATGWSEKLFF
TRBV7-2,TRBJ1-6,.,.,TGTGCCAGCACCAGTAGGCGGGTTAATTCACCCCTCCACTTT,CASTSRRVNSPLHF
TRBV20-1,TRBJ2-5,.,TRBD2,TGCAGTGCTCCCGGGACTAGCGGAACCCCTGAGACCCAGTGCTTC,CSAPGTSGTPETQCF
TRBV10-3,TRBJ2-7,.,.,TGTGCCATCAGTGAGTCTGGGGCAATGGGCTCCTACGAGCAGTACTTC,CAISESGAMGSYEQYF
TRBV6-1,TRBJ1-1,.,.,TGTGCCAGCAGTGTTGTAACTGAAGCTTTCTTT,CASSVVTEAFF
TRBV29-1,TRBJ2-7,.,TRBD2,TGCAGCGTTCTAGCGGTACACGAGCAGTACTTC,CSVLAVHEQYF
TRBV20-1,TRBJ2-1,.,.,TGCAGTGCTAGAGATATCAACAGGGCCCTCTACAATGAGCAGTTCTTC,CSARDINRALYNEQFF
TRBV9,TRBJ1-2,.,.,TGTGCCAGCAGCGAGGGGGGCTGCTATGGCTACACCTTC,CASSEGGCYGYTF
TRBV29-1,TRBJ2-5,.,.,TGCAGCGCTCTAGGGGGGGGTCGAGAGACCCAGTACTTC,CSALGGGRETQYF
TRBV27,TRBJ2-6,.,.,TGTGCCATAGGGGTTGGTGGGGCCAACGTCCTGACTTTC,CAIGVGGANVLTF
TRBV12-3/TRBV12-4,TRBJ2-7,few,TRBD2,TGTGCCAGCAGTTTATTGAAGTCTAGCGGGAGGTCCCACTCCTACGAGCAGTACTTC,CASSLLKSSGRSHSYEQYF
TRBV5-1,TRBJ2-1,once,.,TGCGCCAGCAGCGGAGGGGCTAATGAGCAGTTCTTC,CASSGGANEQFF
TRBV12-3/TRBV12-4,TRBJ2-4,.,TRBD2,TGTGCCAGCAGTGACCTCCGACTAGCGGGAGGCTCACGTTACAATGAGCAGTACTTC,CASSDLRLAGGSRYNEQYF
TRBV9,TRBJ2-1,.,.,TGTGCCAGCAGCGGGGACTCCTACAATGAGCAGTTCTTC,CASSGDSYNEQFF
TRBV6-1,TRBJ1-5,.,.,TGTGCCAGCAGCTCAGAGACCCCTCAGAGGCCTCAGCCCCAGCATTTT,CASSSETPQRPQPQHF
TRBV30,TRBJ1-5,.,.,TGTGCCTGGAGTGAGGGACACCACCCGCAGCCCCAGCATTTT,CAWSEGHHPQPQHF
TRBV10-3,TRBJ1-5,few,TRBD1,TGTGCCATCAGTGCGGGACAGAATCAGCCCCAGCATTTT,CAISAGQNQPQHF
TRBV29-1,TRBJ2-7,few,.,TGCAGCGTGGCGACACGGAGCTCCTACGAGCAGTACTTC,CSVATRSSYEQYF
TRBV18,TRBJ1-2,few,.,TGTGCCAGCTCCCAGGCGGGACAAAGGCGTAATGGCTACACCTTC,CASSQAGQRRNGYTF
TRBV12-3/TRBV12-4,TRBJ2-1,.,.,TGTGCCAGCAGTTTAGCCGGGCTTAGCTCCTACAATGAGCAGTTCTTC,CASSLAGLSSYNEQFF
TRBV6-6,TRBJ2-5,.,.,TGTGCCAGCAGTTCGGGACTTCCCGGGGGTCGAGAGACCCAGTACTTC,CASSSGLPGGRETQYF
TRBV19,TRBJ2-1,.,TRBD2,TGTGCCAGTAGGCCACTAGCGGGAGGGCCCGGTGAGCAGTTCTTC,CASRPLAGGPGEQFF
TRBV6-5,TRBJ2-3,.,TRBD2,TGTGCCAGCACCGAGCGGGGGGGCACAGATACGCAGTATTTT,CASTERGGTDTQYF
TRBV10-3,TRBJ2-7,.,TRBD2,TGTGCCATCTTGGCTAGCGGGAGTTACGAGCAGTACTTC,CAILASGSYEQYF
TRBV10-3,TRBJ2-3,.,TRBD2,TGTGCCATCAGGGAGCTAGCGGGAGGGCCAGCAGATACGCAGTATTTT,CAIRELAGGPADTQYF
TRBV6-5,TRBJ2-5,few,.,TGTGCCAGCAGTTACGTTGGGAAAGAGACCCAGTACTTC,CASSYVGKETQYF
TRBV29-1,TRBJ2-1,.,TRBD1,TGCAGCGTTGCCCGAACGAAAGGACAGGGAAGAGACAATGAGCAGTTCTTC,CSVARTKGQGRDNEQFF
TRBV5-1,TRBJ2-7,.,.,TGCGCCAGCACTGTCGACGGGCAGGGCCACGAGCAGTACTTC,CASTVDGQGHEQYF
TRBV5-1,TRBJ2-7,few,.,TGCGCCAGCAGCTTGGACGGCCAGGGCAGCGAGCAGTACTTC,CASSLDGQGSEQYF
TRBV7-9,TRBJ2-7,few,.,TGTGCCAGCAGCTTAATGGCTGCCTACGAGCAGTACTTC,CASSLMAAYEQYF
TRBV11-2,TRBJ1-1,.,.,TGTGCCAGCAGCAGCCGGGACGCTCCGCACACTGAAGCTTTCTTT,CASSSRDAPHTEAFF
TRBV7-2,TRBJ2-1,.,.,TGTGCCAGCAGCTTAGTGGCGGGTACCTACAATGAGCAGTTCTTC,CASSLVAGTYNEQFF
TRBV12-3/TRBV12-4,TRBJ2-5,.,TRBD1,TGTGCCAGCAGTTACGCGCCGGGACAGGGGGAAGAGACCCAGTACTTC,CASSYAPGQGEETQYF
TRBV20-1,TRBJ1-6,.,.,TGCAGTGCTAGAGATTGGAGGGGCCCGGCGGCGTCACCCCTCCACTTT,CSARDWRGPAASPLHF
TRBV7-2,TRBJ2-1,.,TRBD2,TGTGCCAGCAGCTATGGCCTGACTAGCGGGAATCTAAATGAGCAGTTCTTC,CASSYGLTSGNLNEQFF
TRBV12-3/TRBV12-4,TRBJ2-7,.,TRBD1,TGTGCCAGCAGTCCCGTTGCTGTTGGGACAGGCTCCTACGAGCAGTACTTC,CASSPVAVGTGSYEQYF
TRBV29-1,TRBJ1-2,.,TRBD1,TGCAGCGTTGACTGGACAGGGGTCGGTGGCTACACCTTC,CSVDWTGVGGYTF
TRBV7-2,TRBJ1-1,.,.,TGTGCCAGCAGCTTAGCCCCCCGAGGAGGAATACCTGAAGCTTTCTTT,CASSLAPRGGIPEAFF
TRBV12-3/TRBV12-4,TRBJ1-5,once,.,TGTGCCAGCAGTTTACAACTCGGGCAGTTTAATAGCAATCAGCCCCAGCATTTT,CASSLQLGQFNSNQPQHF
TRBV7-2,TRBJ2-1,.,.,TGTGCCAGCAGCTCCCCCGGGACAAAAGCCTACAATGAGCAGTTCTTC,CASSSPGTKAYNEQFF
TRBV10-3,TRBJ2-7,few,TRBD2,TGTGCCATCTCGAGGACTAGCGGCTCCTACGAGCAGTACTTC,CAISRTSGSYEQYF